Shown below are 18 T cell receptor beta chains from a single sample sequenced in a study of control samples from healthy donors and cancer patients. This table comes from immunoSEQ multiplex PCR, and its TCRdb copy is limited to in-frame clones, with some not included. The table records 120,000 to 150,000 clones, roughly 89% of them present only once. The sequenced sample was blood. The receptors shown here come from a man aged 25 to 40 in good health.

The gene calls are TRBV10-3 and TRBJ1-3; no clear D. Trimming removed 2 bases from V and 0 bases from J, with 8 bases in between. This CDR3 contains 15 residues. Germline-derived CDR1 and CDR2 are ENHRY and SYGVKD. DNA for the CDR3: TGTGCCATCAGTGAGCCCGAATTCTCTGGAAACACCATATATTTT. Protein sequence: CAISEPEFSGNTIYF.

The J gene is TRBJ2-7, the V gene TRBV9; D is perhaps TRBD1 (5 bases). The CDR3 contains 13 residues. The germline gives CDR1 SGDLS, CDR2 YYNGEE. The V and J ends lost 8 bases and 3 bases respectively, with 15 bases between them. CDR3 coding DNA: TGTGCCAGTAGCCAGGGCGCCTTCTACGAGCAGTACTTC. Its translation is CASSQGAFYEQYF.

The chain carries TRBV6-5 and TRBJ2-1; 9 nucleotides line up with TRBD1. The CDR3 is 15 amino acids. Germline values: CDR1 MNHEY, CDR2 SVGAGI. The V gene end was trimmed by 9 bases and the J gene end by 2 bases; junction bases not matched to a gene: 8. The CDR3 coding sequence is TGTGCCAGTAAGCCGAGGACAGGGGCCTACAATGAGCAGTTCTTC. It is translated as CASKPRTGAYNEQFF.

This clone came up once. The rearrangement links TRBV14 to TRBJ2-7; no clear D. Germline V gene data show CDR1 as SGHDN and CDR2 as FVKESK. V was clipped by 4 bases and J by 6 bases, with 13 bases between them. CDR3 length: 13 residues. CDR3 loop: CASSPGVPSEQYF. The CDR3 DNA reads as TGTGCCAGCAGCCCCGGAGTACCATCCGAGCAGTACTTC.

The chain employs TRBV7-2 and TRBJ2-5; TRBD2 agrees at 15 bases. Germline-derived CDR1 and CDR2 are SGHTA and FQGNSA. This CDR3 has 16 amino acids. The trim removed 5 bases at V and 6 bases at J, leaving 7 bases unmatched. Here the CDR3 reads CASSIGLAGGRKTQYF. The CDR3 DNA is TGTGCCAGCAGCATCGGACTAGCGGGGGGGCGCAAGACCCAGTACTTC.

V and J are TRBV3-1 (or the pseudogene TRBV3-2) and TRBJ2-6; no clear D gene. The germline V gene encodes CDR1 LGHDT and CDR2 YNNKEL (reference sequence). The CDR3 runs 16 residues. The V end was cut by 4 bases, the J end by 4 bases, with 14 bases between. The CDR3 coding sequence is TGTGCCAGCAGCCCAGCAACCAGGTCCGGGGCCAACGTCCTGACTTTC. It yields the protein CASSPATRSGANVLTF.

This chain uses TRBV5-6 with TRBJ1-4, with a weak D call TRBD1 (5 bases). V was clipped by 4 bases and J by 0 bases, with 13 bases between them. Germline V gene data show CDR1 as SGHDT and CDR2 as YYEEEE. The CDR3 consists of 16 residues. CDR3 DNA: TGTGCCAGCAGCACCAGGGACGGACCAACTAATGAAAAACTGTTTTTT. As protein: CASSTRDGPTNEKLFF.

The V call is TRBV7-9, the J call TRBJ1-4, with no clear D. V was cut by 5 bases and J by 5 bases, with 15 bases left in between. Germline values: CDR1 SEHNR, CDR2 FQNEAQ (reference sequence). The length of the CDR3 is 15 residues. CDR3: CASSPSQLANEKLFF. DNA of the CDR3: TGTGCCAGCAGCCCATCACAGCTGGCAAATGAAAAACTGTTTTTT.

CDR3 in DNA: TGTGCCTGGAGTACCCCCCACGGAAAACTGTTTTTT. Amino acid sequence: CAWSTPHGKLFF. The chain is built from TRBV30 and TRBJ1-4, with D hard to call. Germline values: CDR1 GTSNPN, CDR2 SVGIG (reference sequence). The V gene lost 2 bases and the J gene lost 10 bases, with 11 bases spanning the gap. The CDR3 is 12 residues long.

The CDR3 loop reads CASTSGGGTDTQYF. CDR3 DNA: TGTGCCAGCACCTCAGGGGGAGGCACAGATACGCAGTATTTT. The chain recombines TRBV27 with TRBJ2-3, with 7 bases that match TRBD1. The CDR3 contains 14 residues. J lost 1 base, V lost 7 bases, and 5 bases had no gene match. Germline loops: CDR1 MNHEY, CDR2 SMNVEV (reference sequence).

V is TRBV24-1 and J is TRBJ2-1; no clear D. This CDR3 is built from 16 residues. The V end lost 0 bases, the J end lost 0 bases, and 8 bases lay between the germline ends. Per germline, CDR1 KGHDR and CDR2 SFDVKD. The CDR3 DNA reads as TGTGCCACCAGTGATTTGAACAGTAGCTCCTACAATGAGCAGTTCTTC. This translates into CATSDLNSSSYNEQFF.

The chain joins TRBV7-2 to TRBJ2-7; D ambiguous. The V gene lost 4 bases and the J gene lost 3 bases, with 13 bases spanning the gap. Germline-derived CDR1 and CDR2 are SGHTA and FQGNSA. The CDR3 is 14 residues long. CDR3 loop: CASSSYGLNYEQYF. DNA for the CDR3: TGTGCCAGCAGCTCCTACGGATTGAACTACGAGCAGTACTTC.

This chain links TRBV29-1 with TRBJ2-1; the D is unclear. CDR1 is SQVTM and CDR2 is ANQGSEA in the germline V gene. Trimming took off 5 bases at V and 6 bases at J, with 8 bases between the two ends. This CDR3 contains 11 residues. The CDR3 DNA reads as TGCAGCGTTACAGTACGCAATGAGCAGTTCTTC. Translating gives CSVTVRNEQFF.

As DNA, the CDR3 is TGTGCCAGCAGCAAACAGGGGGCGCCGGACCAGCCCCAGCATTTT. Amino acid sequence: CASSKQGAPDQPQHF. This chain links TRBV7-9 with TRBJ1-5; TRBD1 aligns across 9 bases. The CDR3 is 15 residues long. Germline trimming cut 5 bases from V and 7 bases from J; bases unmatched to any gene: 9. Germline assignment: CDR1 SEHNR and CDR2 FQNEAQ (reference sequence). The entire variable domain, with the rest obtained from reference TRBV7-9 and TRBJ1-5, is as follows: DTGVSQNPRHKITKRGQNVTFRCDPISEHNRLYWYRQTLGQGPEFLTYFQNEAQLEKSRLLSDRFSAERPKGSFSTLEIQRTEQGDSAMYLCASSKQGAPDQPQHFGDGTRLSIL.

The gene calls are TRBV5-8 and TRBJ2-5; D is possibly TRBD1 (7 bases). Per the germline V gene, CDR1 is SGHTS and CDR2 is YDEGEE. The length of the CDR3 is 15 residues. Trimming pared 6 bases from V and 5 bases from J, leaving 20 bases between. This chain's CDR3 is CASTPDRRGGETQYF. The CDR3 nucleotides are TGTGCCAGCACCCCGGACAGGCGGGGCGGGGAGACCCAGTACTTC.

This chain uses TRBV6-5 with TRBJ1-5, with 7 positions matching TRBD1. This CDR3 comprises 15 residues. The germline CDR1 and CDR2 sequences are MNHEY and SVGAGI. V was clipped by 0 bases and J by 5 bases; unmatched bases: 4. CDR3 DNA sequence: TGTGCCAGCAGTTACTCGGCAGGGGGACATCAGCCCCAGCATTTT. It codes for CASSYSAGGHQPQHF.

The V gene is TRBV13, the J gene TRBJ2-2; D uncertain. The V end lost 2 bases, the J end lost 0 bases, and 4 bases lay between the germline ends. In germline, CDR1 is PRHDT, CDR2 FYEKMQ (reference sequence). The CDR3 spans 14 residues. The CDR3 coding sequence is TGTGCCAGCAGCTTATCAGCGAACACCGGGGAGCTGTTTTTT. It yields the protein CASSLSANTGELFF.

This clone was detected only once. The chain is built from TRBV19 and TRBJ1-1; a possible D gene is TRBD1 (5 bases). The CDR3 sequence is 15 residues long. The germline V and J ends were trimmed by 3 bases and 1 base, with 12 bases remaining between them. Germline-derived CDR1 and CDR2 are LNHDA and SQIVND (reference sequence). DNA of the CDR3: TGTGCCAGTAGTATTCTTGGGGGAAGGAACACTGAAGCTTTCTTT. Protein: CASSILGGRNTEAFF.